The clone carrying this TCR beta chain was seen only once. This entry belongs to a study of technical replicates of blood from a handful of donors. Method: immunoSEQ multiplex PCR; TCRdb's copy keeps in-frame clones and lacks some. Seen here are 60,000 or so clones, 97% observed once, and the top ten hold about 0.2%. Germline V gene data show CDR1 as SQVTM and CDR2 as ANQGSEA. V lost 2 bases, J lost 2 bases, and 13 bases lay in between. The CDR3 contains 14 residues. Sequencing input: T cells isolated from PBMCs. The sequence was obtained from a human donor in good health. The chain links TRBV29-1 to TRBJ2-7, with a possible D match to TRBD2 (6 bases). In DNA form, the CDR3 reads TGCAGCGTTGAAACGGGGGAGAGCACCTACGAGCAGTACTTC. Its translation is CSVETGESTYEQYF.